The clone carrying this TCR beta chain has more than one count but fewer than ten. What it binds is not known. Each TCR cDNA molecule carried a unique molecular identifier. TCRdb used MiXCR to reprocess the 5' RACE reads, holding one entry per CDR3 protein. The sample consists of more than 80,000 distinct CDR3 sequences, less than 15% of them appearing once. This sample's time point: sample taken at primary tumor resection. Whole RNA, which was extracted from tumor, nontumor lung tissue or frozen PBMC, was sequenced without any cell sorting. Untreated early-stage non-small cell lung cancer patients, 72 in total, were the donors. The data stem from a study of spatial heterogeneity in lung cancer. Overall study context: TCR and UMI combinations that were unique each appeared, on average, more than ten times in raw reads.

Germline V gives CDR1 ENHRY, CDR2 SYGVKD. This CDR3 is 15 amino acids long. V was cut by 0 bases and J by 7 bases, with 13 bases left in between. Study-wide findings and caveats: More often at tumor resection than at routine follow-up, ubiquitous expanded tumor TCRs were detected in the blood.

This rearrangement joins TRBV10-3 to TRBJ1-5, with D hard to call. Material: PBMCs, obtained at surgery. The TCR originated in a male donor with early-stage non-small cell lung cancer. The CDR3 reads CAISESAPNGQPQHF. The DNA of the CDR3 is TGTGCCATCAGTGAGTCGGCACCAAACGGACAGCCCCAGCATTTT.